This T cell receptor (beta chain) was recovered during a study of shared clonotypes between healthy human individuals. About this clone itself: The sample carries other DNA sequences with the same CDR3.

TCRdb's table, derived via immunoSEQ multiplex PCR, lists solely in-frame clones and lacks some. The profile shows a few million clones, 92% of them singletons. Looked up from germline, CDR1 is SQVTM and CDR2 is ANQGSEA. The CDR3 runs to 12 residues. The V end was cut by 6 bases, the J end by 2 bases, with 10 bases between. Only Caucasian adults living in Nashville, Tennessee made up the donor group. The source of this sequence is a young man in good health. Some clones in this sample may be carry-over from other donors' samples. V and J are TRBV29-1 and TRBJ1-2; maybe TRBD1 (5 bases). Sequencing was done on a sample of naive CD4+ T cells from PBMCs. The subset is: CD45RA+ positively selected. The CDR3: CSVGGGNYGYTF. CDR3 in DNA: TGCAGCGTGGGCGGGGGGAACTATGGCTACACCTTC.